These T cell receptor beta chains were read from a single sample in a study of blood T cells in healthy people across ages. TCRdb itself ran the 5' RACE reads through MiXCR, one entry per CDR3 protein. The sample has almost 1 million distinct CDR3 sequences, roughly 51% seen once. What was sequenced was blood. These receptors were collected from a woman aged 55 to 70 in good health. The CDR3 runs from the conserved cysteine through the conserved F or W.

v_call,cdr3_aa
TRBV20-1,CSARGREGIYEQYF
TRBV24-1,CATRPAATNTGELFF
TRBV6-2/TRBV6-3,CASNTEAGKVNEQFF
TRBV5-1,CASSLDAYGYTF
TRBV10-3,CAISESKVRGTYEQYF
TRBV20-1,CSASPGTATDTQYF
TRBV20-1,CSAGPLAAPYNEQFF
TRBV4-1,CASSLTGTGEGAFF
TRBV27,CASSLRVPRNYGYTF
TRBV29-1,CSVKPLLGAATDTQYF
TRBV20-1,CSARDRQGGEKLFF
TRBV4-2,CASSRRLSGSYEQYF
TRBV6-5,CASSRRVGNFDTQYF
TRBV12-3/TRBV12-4,CASSLTTGGHGYTF
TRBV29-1,CSVTVRVSGANVLTF
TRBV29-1,CSVEFLGNEQFF
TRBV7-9,CASSGGRAYEQYF
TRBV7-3,CASSLASGDNEQFF
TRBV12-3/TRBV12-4,CATEDNRENEQYF
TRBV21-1,CASTDRVSNQPQHF